The rows below give T cell receptor beta chains drawn from one sample of a study of T cells in Graves' hyperthyroidism and ophthalmopathy. TCRdb fed the multiplex PCR reads into MiXCR, producing one record per CDR3 protein. The table shows approximately 590,000 distinct CDR3 sequences, with 46% occurring only once. The sequencing sample was made of peripheral blood or thyroid tissue (not recorded which). The source of these receptors is a woman between 18 and 29 years old with Graves' hyperthyroidism. CDR3s include the opening cysteine and the closing phenylalanine or tryptophan. The D gene is left open where the match is weak. Expanded clones get a size class; other rows say once, few or many, or leave the size out.

j_gene: TRBJ2-7
abundance: once
d_gene: -
v_gene: TRBV19
CDR3aa: CASSMVAGASYEQYF
CDR3nt: TGTGCCAGTAGTATGGTGGCAGGGGCTTCCTACGAGCAGTACTTC

j_gene: TRBJ1-3
abundance: few
d_gene: -
v_gene: TRBV19
CDR3aa: CASRNRAFSGNTIYF
CDR3nt: TGTGCCAGCAGAAATAGGGCCTTCTCTGGAAACACCATATATTTT

j_gene: TRBJ1-4
abundance: many
d_gene: -
v_gene: TRBV19
CDR3aa: CASSLLNEKLFF
CDR3nt: TGTGCCAGTAGTCTTCTAAATGAAAAACTGTTTTTT

j_gene: TRBJ2-7
abundance: many
d_gene: TRBD1
v_gene: TRBV20-1
CDR3aa: CSAPGQGKYEQYF
CDR3nt: TGCAGTGCTCCCGGACAGGGGAAGTACGAGCAGTACTTC

j_gene: TRBJ1-2
abundance: -
d_gene: TRBD1
v_gene: TRBV10-3
CDR3aa: CATSDLGQGAPIDGYTF
CDR3nt: TGTGCCACCAGTGACCTGGGACAGGGGGCCCCCATTGATGGCTACACCTTC

j_gene: TRBJ1-2
abundance: -
d_gene: TRBD1
v_gene: TRBV7-2
CDR3aa: CASKQGTDGYGYTF
CDR3nt: TGTGCCAGCAAACAGGGGACCGACGGCTATGGCTACACCTTC

j_gene: TRBJ2-3
abundance: -
d_gene: TRBD1
v_gene: TRBV19
CDR3aa: CASSNRGLGDTQYF
CDR3nt: TGTGCCAGTAGTAACAGGGGGCTCGGAGATACGCAGTATTTT

j_gene: TRBJ2-5
abundance: -
d_gene: TRBD1
v_gene: TRBV29-1
CDR3aa: CSLGGTGETQYF
CDR3nt: TGCAGCTTGGGCGGGACAGGGGAGACCCAGTACTTC

j_gene: TRBJ2-5
abundance: -
d_gene: -
v_gene: TRBV11-2
CDR3aa: CAWRGALVETQYF
CDR3nt: TGTGCCTGGAGAGGAGCTCTGGTCGAGACCCAGTACTTC

j_gene: TRBJ1-2
abundance: many
d_gene: TRBD1
v_gene: TRBV15
CDR3aa: CATSSSGTAPTGYTF
CDR3nt: TGTGCCACCAGCAGCTCCGGGACAGCCCCCACTGGCTACACCTTC

j_gene: TRBJ1-2
abundance: few
d_gene: TRBD1
v_gene: TRBV6-5
CDR3aa: CASSLGTAGYTF
CDR3nt: TGTGCCAGCAGTCTGGGGACAGCTGGCTACACCTTC

j_gene: TRBJ2-7
abundance: -
d_gene: -
v_gene: TRBV7-2
CDR3aa: CASSPDFGIEQYF
CDR3nt: TGCGCCAGCAGCCCAGATTTTGGGATCGAGCAGTACTTC

j_gene: TRBJ2-5
abundance: many
d_gene: TRBD2
v_gene: TRBV19
CDR3aa: CASTSGPGGETQYF
CDR3nt: TGTGCCAGTACGAGCGGCCCGGGGGGAGAGACCCAGTACTTC